Sequencing of this T cell receptor beta chain was carried out in a study of blood T cell repertoires in COVID-19 (dated by TCRdb to the early 2020s). With regard to the full study: Samples from collaborators originated in the United States, Italy and Spain and spanned both the acute and convalescent phases of COVID-19. The prospective study material was composed of cDNA or gDNA derived from T cells, B-cell-depleted T cells, or PBMCs. Subjects who had been exposed to COVID-19, were actively infected with it, or had recovered from it provided the deeply sampled blood TCRbeta repertoires that made up the dataset. The repertoires were made available in a free public database intended to serve as a resource for research on the immune response to SARS-CoV-2. Samples came from the ongoing ImmuneRACE study (first 160 participants) plus 1,254 subjects from 6 global collaborators. The sample metadata nearly always contained a de-identified subject ID, COVID-19 status, age in years and sex. Where available, HLA class I and class II types were taken from metadata supplied by the sample provider and were not determined by assay-based typing.

Enrolling through a virtual design, the prospective study's participants ranged in age from roughly 18 to 90 years and lived across around 25 United States geographic areas. To assign participants to cohorts, the prospective study relied on clinical history that participants themselves reported in a screening survey and a study questionnaire. In the prospective study, whole blood, serum and a nasopharyngeal or oropharyngeal swab were collected from each participant by mobile phlebotomists. Over a roughly 2-month period, participants in the prospective study had the option of providing additional blood draws and questionnaires. Before DNA extraction, prospective study blood samples were shipped either frozen or at room temperature. Overall study outcomes, separate from this receptor: How much clinical and demographic metadata was included differed by source and by participant, and the metadata was provided uncurated.

TCRbeta CDR3 regions were amplified from genomic DNA by means of the immunoSEQ Assay, a bias-controlled multiplex PCR. Concerning the study's data processing: Nucleated cell counts per sample were estimated from amplification of reference gene primers within the assay. To quantify the absolute abundance of each unique TCRbeta CDR3 rearrangement, sequence reads were collapsed and filtered. For each sample, productive Simpson clonality was calculated by taking the square root of Simpson's diversity index across productive rearrangements. Imported from immuneACCESS, the table was reduced by TCRdb to in-frame sequences with V and J called. These copies leave out some clones; in studies compared against another copy, an unresolved V gene accounts for under half, and the cause of the remainder is not known. V, J and clone size are those of that table, while D and trimming were read from the DNA. The sample contains a few hundred thousand clones, 80% to 90% of them found a single time. The ten largest clones capture roughly 3.7% of the sample.

Concerning this clone itself: The target of this receptor is not known. No base quality information exists; no much larger clone differs at one position. The same CDR3 can be traced to other DNA sequences in this sample.

The sample comprised PBMCs or T cells enriched from blood (not recorded which). This sequence originates from a woman aged 18-29 years in a cohort exposed to, infected with or recovered from COVID-19 (not recorded which).

The sequenced DNA: TGTGCCAGCAGCTCGGGACAGGGTACAGATACGCAGTATTTT. Its coded protein is CASSSGQGTDTQYF. The V and J segments used are TRBV7-6 and TRBJ2-3, with 9 bases aligning to TRBD1. Germline trimming: 4 bases from V, 3 bases from J; junction bases outside gene matches: 2. Sequences SGHVS (CDR1) and FNYEAQ (CDR2) are obtained from the germline V gene. The CDR3 starts with the cysteine, ends with the phenylalanine, and has 14 residues. Solely the CDR3 DNA is kept, with 42 bases framed from the first base.